This T cell receptor beta chain was sequenced in a study of patients and donors after allogeneic stem cell transplantation. This clonotype has just a few counts. TCRdb called the RT-PCR reads again in MiXCR, with one record for every CDR3 protein. Here the sample spans some 160,000 distinct CDR3 sequences, nearly 25% being singletons. This sequence was found in a human donor who was either an allogeneic HSCT recipient or a stem cell or donor lymphocyte infusion donor (not recorded which). It is not recorded whose cells these are; they may come from a transplant donor. The sequencing input was blood, either unsorted or a sorted T cell fraction (not recorded which).

CDR3 amino acids: CASSSWATDTQYF. In DNA form, the CDR3 reads TGTGCCAGCAGCTCGTGGGCCACAGATACGCAGTATTTT. The chain links TRBV7-6 to TRBJ2-3; no clear D. CDR1 and CDR2 from the germline V gene are SGHVS and FNYEAQ. Deletions cut 4 bases from V and 2 bases from J, with 7 bases between. The CDR3 totals 13 residues. Variable domain in full (rest from reference TRBV7-6 and TRBJ2-3): GAGVSQSPRYKVTKRGQDVALRCDPISGHVSLYWYRQALGQGPEFLTYFNYEAQQDKSGLPNDRFSAERPEGSISTLTIQRTEQRDSAMYRCASSSWATDTQYFGPGTRLTVL.